This TCR beta chain was found in a study of immune characterization of retroperitoneal liposarcoma. Germline values: CDR1 WNHNN, CDR2 SYGVQD (reference sequence). The CDR3 covers 16 residues. V dropped 7 bases and J dropped 9 bases, with 22 bases sitting between them. TCRdb processed the PCR reads anew with MiXCR; each CDR3 protein has one entry. The sample lists roughly 10,000 distinct CDR3 sequences, roughly 26% seen once, with over 6.5% in the top ten. The sequencing sample was made of tumor tissue. The receptor comes from a female donor with retroperitoneal liposarcoma. The chain has TRBV10-1 and TRBJ1-6; a possible D gene is TRBD1 (6 bases). DNA of the CDR3: TGCGCCAGCATGCTCCGTGAGGGGGGGGAAGGTTCACCCCTCCACTTT. It translates to CASMLREGGEGSPLHF.